The clone carrying this TCR beta chain was recorded many times. Its specificity is not known. This entry is derived from a study of T cell repertoires in cytomegalovirus infection. Study details: It was the public TCR beta signatures that indicated both CMV infection and matching HLA type. Findings of the study overall: Carriage of CMV together with the relevant HLA was identifiable through cumulative public TCR beta family frequency.

A single record per CDR3 protein comes from TCRdb applying MiXCR to the reads. Among 450,000 to 550,000 distinct CDR3 sequences listed, about 15% were seen once. J gave up 5 bases and V 5 bases, and 7 bases lay outside the gene matches. This CDR3 has 14 residues. Germline V gene data show CDR1 as LNHDA and CDR2 as SQIVND (reference sequence). This rearrangement joins TRBV19 to TRBJ2-7; 9 bases line up with TRBD1. The sequence came from a human donor in good health (CMV status not recorded). Some clones in this sample may be carry-over from other donors' samples. The sample consisted of CD8+ T cells from PBMCs. The CDR3 nucleotides read TGTGCCAGTAGTCTCCGGGACAGGGACGACGAGCAGTACTTC. The encoded protein is CASSLRDRDDEQYF. The full variable domain, in which reference TRBV19 and TRBJ2-7 provide the parts outside the CDR3, is DGGITQSPKYLFRKEGQNVTLSCEQNLNHDAMYWYRQDPGQGLRLIYYSQIVNDFQKGDIAEGYSVSREKKESFPLTVTSAQKNPTAFYLCASSLRDRDDEQYFGPGTRLTVT.